Below, 14 T cell receptor beta chains from the same sample are listed, as sequenced in a study of blood T cells in healthy people across ages. Together with a sample-barcoded 5' primer, a J-beta primer mix was included in a second PCR lasting about 7 to 11 cycles. Each CDR3 protein gets one entry after TCRdb re-called the 5' RACE reads with MiXCR. Among 1.5 million to 2 million distinct CDR3 sequences, roughly 30% were seen once, and the ten largest hold about 11%. Material: blood. The source of these receptors is a woman in her 30s in good health.

This clonotype was counted between two and nine times. The V and J genes are TRBV28 and TRBJ1-2, with 8 bases fitting TRBD1. Germline CDR1 is MDHEN and CDR2 is SYDVKM. With 5 bases clipped from V and 3 bases from J, the junction kept 8 bases outside the gene matches. The CDR3 totals 15 residues. CDR3 bases: TGTGCCAGCAGTACGCCGGGACAGGTTTACTATGGCTACACCTTC. Translating gives CASSTPGQVYYGYTF.

V gene TRBV7-9 combines with J gene TRBJ2-5; 7 bases fit TRBD2. The J call may be faulty, since TRBJ2-7 better matches the DNA end. Per the germline V gene, CDR1 is SEHNR and CDR2 is FQNEAQ (reference sequence). CDR3 length equals 16 residues. The CDR3 spells CASSPEDPGRAYEQYF. CDR3 in DNA: TGTGCCAGCAGCCCGGAGGACCCAGGGAGGGCCTACGAGCAGTACTTC.

J is TRBJ2-7 and V is TRBV20-1, with D possibly being TRBD1 or TRBD2 (5 bases each). V shed 6 bases and J shed 0 bases, with 15 bases lying between them. Germline CDR1 reads DFQATT; CDR2 reads SNEGSKA (reference sequence). The CDR3 sequence is 14 residues long. CDR3 bases: TGCAGTGCAGGGCCCGGGGCACCCTCCTACGAGCAGTACTTC. Encoded protein: CSAGPGAPSYEQYF.

This clonotype was observed once. The gene calls are TRBV30 and TRBJ1-5; D remains unclear. Germline values: CDR1 GTSNPN, CDR2 SVGIG (reference sequence). The CDR3 runs 13 residues. V lost 0 bases and J lost 7, with 10 bases in between. The CDR3 here is CAWSVSGSQPQHF. CDR3 DNA: TGTGCCTGGAGTGTTTCGGGAAGCCAGCCCCAGCATTTT.

This clonotype was picked up a small number of times. This chain connects TRBV7-3 to TRBJ2-5; D not resolved. CDR3 length: 19 amino acids. Trimming shortened V by 5 bases and J by 2 bases, and 27 bases separated the two germline ends. Looked up from germline, CDR1 is SGHTA and CDR2 is FQGTGA. CDR3 protein: CASSLGSLGSPYFQETQYF. DNA of the CDR3: TGTGCCAGCAGCCTAGGGTCTTTGGGGTCCCCTTACTTTCAAGAGACCCAGTACTTC.

This sequence joins TRBV5-1 and TRBJ2-2; no firm D call. The CDR3 totals 15 residues. Germline V gene data show CDR1 as SGHRS and CDR2 as YFSETQ. V was cut by 0 bases and J by 4 bases, with 10 bases left in between. This CDR3 reads CASSLDTPGTGELFF. CDR3 sequence (DNA): TGCGCCAGCAGCTTGGACACTCCGGGCACCGGGGAGCTGTTTTTT.

With regard to this clonotype: This may stem from a read error, because a much larger clone lies one nucleotide away. V usage is TRBV7-2 and J usage is TRBJ2-5; a possible D gene is TRBD1 (5 bases). CDR1 and CDR2 from the germline V gene are SGHTA and FQGNSA. The CDR3 extends over 14 amino acids. The DNA of the CDR3 is TGTGCTAGCCGGGTGGACAACCCGCGGGAGACCCAGTACTTC. Protein sequence: CASRVDNPRETQYF.

This sequence joins TRBV12-3 or TRBV12-4 and TRBJ2-1; 8 bases are a match to TRBD2. Trimming removed 7 bases from V and 5 bases from J; junction bases left unmatched: 16. There are 17 residues in the CDR3. CDR3 sequence reads: CASTFIPGLGINNEQFF. CDR3 nucleotide sequence: TGTGCCAGCACCTTCATCCCGGGACTAGGGATCAACAATGAGCAGTTCTTC.

V usage is TRBV28 and J usage is TRBJ2-7; 8 positions match TRBD2. Germline values: CDR1 MDHEN, CDR2 SYDVKM. This CDR3 comprises 15 residues. The J segment lost 5 bases and the V segment lost 6 bases, leaving 12 bases of the junction unmatched. The CDR3 coding sequence is TGTGCCAGCAGCCGGATCGGGGGGGGCTTAGACGAGCAGTACTTC. Translated, it gives CASSRIGGGLDEQYF.

For the CDR3, the DNA is TGTGCCAGCAGCTTTCAGGGGGGCGAATGGAACACTGAAGCTTTCTTT. Protein sequence: CASSFQGGEWNTEAFF. V is TRBV7-9 and J is TRBJ1-1; 7 positions match TRBD1. Germline CDR1 reads SEHNR; CDR2 reads FQNEAQ (reference sequence). This CDR3 comprises 16 residues. V lost 3 bases and J lost 1; bases outside the gene matches: 8.

As to this clonotype: A much more abundant neighbour one base away suggests this may be a read error. The chain links TRBV29-1 to TRBJ2-7, with D tentatively TRBD1 (5 bases). V was cut by 5 bases and J by 8 bases, with 16 bases left in between. The germline CDR1 and CDR2 sequences are SQVTM and ANQGSEA. CDR3 length: 12 residues. The CDR3 sequence is CSVQGIESKQYF. The CDR3 coding sequence is TGCAGCGTTCAGGGAATCGAATCCAAGCAGTACTTC.

The chain has TRBV16 and TRBJ1-2; TRBD1 matches at 11 bases. This CDR3 comprises 15 residues. Trimming cost V 8 bases and J 8 bases; bases outside gene matches: 13. Per germline, CDR1 KGHSY and CDR2 FQNENV. The CDR3 protein is CASRSRTGGFRGYTF. The CDR3 bases are TGTGCCAGCCGGTCCCGGACAGGGGGCTTTAGAGGCTACACCTTC.

The chain recombines TRBV5-6 with TRBJ2-3; D is perhaps TRBD1 (5 bases). CDR3 size: 16 residues. The germline V gene encodes CDR1 SGHDT and CDR2 YYEEEE. V was pared by 3 bases and J by 3 bases, with 17 bases between. The CDR3 loop is CASSSSQASRTDTQYF. The DNA for the CDR3 is TGTGCCAGCAGCTCCTCACAGGCTTCACGGACAGATACGCAGTATTTT.

The chain links TRBV10-1 to TRBJ2-7, with 7 nucleotides matching TRBD1. The V gene end was trimmed by 5 bases and the J gene end by 6 bases; junction bases not matched to a gene: 7. CDR1 WNHNN and CDR2 SYGVQD come from the germline V gene (reference sequence). This CDR3 has 13 amino acids. Written as DNA, the CDR3 is TGCGCCAGCAGTTTAGTTAGGACAGGCGAGCAGTACTTC. Translation: CASSLVRTGEQYF.